Listed below are T cell receptor beta chains from one sample, sequenced in a study of blood T cell repertoires in COVID-19. Profiled with immunoSEQ multiplex PCR; TCRdb holds only in-frame clones, not every one. The table includes 180,000 or so clones, approximately 87% detected once. Source material: PBMCs or T cells enriched from blood (not recorded which). These receptors came from a woman aged 45-65 years who had recovered from COVID-19. CDR3s include the opening cysteine and the closing phenylalanine or tryptophan. A D gene is named only where the DNA matches it firmly. Expanded clones get a size class; other rows say once, few or many, or leave the size out.

cdr3_aa cdr3_nt d_call v_call clone_size j_call
CASSQDSIYGYTF TGTGCCAGCAGCCAGGACAGTATCTATGGCTACACCTTC NA TRBV5-4 NA TRBJ1-2
CASSPDRDYGYTF TGTGCCAGCAGTCCTGACAGGGACTATGGCTACACCTTC TRBD1 TRBV12-3/TRBV12-4 NA TRBJ1-2
CAWTGSYNEQFF TGTGCCTGGACGGGCTCCTACAATGAGCAGTTCTTC NA TRBV30 NA TRBJ2-1
CASSVDRAGLNTGELFF TGTGCCAGCAGCGTAGACAGAGCGGGGCTGAACACCGGGGAGCTGTTTTTT TRBD2 TRBV9 NA TRBJ2-2
CASSSTSGGRETQYF TGTGCCAGCAGCTCGACTAGCGGGGGAAGAGAGACCCAGTACTTC TRBD2 TRBV7-2 NA TRBJ2-5
CASTLNEAFF TGTGCCAGCACCCTTAATGAAGCTTTCTTT NA TRBV5-6 NA TRBJ1-1
CAWELQGQPQHF TGTGCCTGGGAGCTGCAGGGCCAGCCCCAGCATTTT NA TRBV30 NA TRBJ1-5
CASSTDYNSPLHF TGTGCCAGCAGCACTGATTATAATTCACCCCTCCACTTT NA TRBV7-3 NA TRBJ1-6
CASSHQDGGRHEQFF TGCGCCAGCAGCCACCAGGACGGGGGACGACATGAGCAGTTCTTC NA TRBV4-3 NA TRBJ2-1
CATIEGGPEAFF TGTGCCACCATAGAAGGGGGACCTGAAGCTTTCTTT NA TRBV19 NA TRBJ1-1
CASSVDRVHVGYTF TGTGCCAGTAGTGTCGACAGGGTTCATGTTGGCTACACCTTC TRBD1 TRBV19 NA TRBJ1-2
CASSLGMGSTEAFF TGTGCCAGCAGCTTAGGAATGGGGAGCACTGAAGCTTTCTTT NA TRBV7-2 NA TRBJ1-1
CSVARQGKAGTF TGCAGCGTTGCAAGACAGGGGAAGGCTGGCACCTTC TRBD1 TRBV29-1 NA TRBJ1-2
CASSPLGATSTVNTEAFF TGTGCCAGCAGCCCCCTTGGGGCGACCTCGACAGTGAACACTGAAGCTTTCTTT NA TRBV7-8 NA TRBJ1-1
CASGENNSPLHF TGTGCCAGCGGTGAGAATAATTCACCCCTCCACTTT NA TRBV12-3/TRBV12-4 NA TRBJ1-6
CASSLGQGSYNEQFF TGTGCCAGCAGCCTCGGACAGGGCTCCTACAATGAGCAGTTCTTC TRBD1 TRBV7-7 NA TRBJ2-1
CASSAGPVYGYTF TGTGCCAGCAGTGCTGGGCCCGTCTATGGCTACACCTTC NA TRBV2 NA TRBJ1-2
CASQGVFGNTIYF TGTGCCAGCCAGGGGGTTTTCGGAAACACCATATATTTT TRBD1 TRBV11-2 NA TRBJ1-3
CASSYPPPTGDRYGYTF TGTGCCAGCAGCTACCCGCCCCCGACAGGGGATCGGTATGGCTACACCTTC TRBD1 TRBV5-6 many TRBJ1-2
CASSLVGSGSAHTGELFF TGTGCCAGCAGCTTAGTGGGTAGCGGGAGTGCGCACACCGGGGAGCTGTTTTTT TRBD2 TRBV7-7 NA TRBJ2-2
CASSTGLENEKLFF TGCGCCAGCAGCACCGGACTGGAGAATGAAAAACTGTTTTTT NA TRBV5-1 NA TRBJ1-4
CASSPLDRDGYEQFF TGTGCCAGCTCACCCCTGGACAGGGACGGCTATGAGCAGTTCTTC TRBD1 TRBV18 once TRBJ2-1
CASSYSLTEEETQYF TGTGCCAGCAGTTACTCTCTGACAGAAGAAGAGACCCAGTACTTC NA TRBV6-5 NA TRBJ2-5
CASSEALKRGGNTEAFF TGTGCCAGCAGTGAAGCGCTTAAGCGGGGCGGGAACACTGAAGCTTTCTTT NA TRBV6-1 NA TRBJ1-1
CASSLYPGARGGRGSYNEQFF TGTGCCAGCAGTCTCTACCCCGGGGCGCGGGGGGGCCGGGGGTCCTACAATGAGCAGTTCTTC TRBD2 TRBV28 NA TRBJ2-1
CATSGPGVNLVETQYF TGTGCCACCAGCGGACCGGGAGTCAATCTGGTAGAGACCCAGTACTTC NA TRBV15 NA TRBJ2-5
CASRTSTGGSYGYTF TGTGCCAGCAGGACCTCGACAGGGGGCTCCTATGGCTACACCTTC TRBD1 TRBV6-5 NA TRBJ1-2
CASRKRRQGAVNTEAFF TGTGCCAGCAGAAAGAGAAGACAGGGGGCGGTGAACACTGAAGCTTTCTTT NA TRBV21-1 few TRBJ1-1
CASSIARSSYNSPLHF TGTGCCAGTAGTATAGCTCGGAGCTCCTATAATTCACCCCTCCACTTT NA TRBV19 NA TRBJ1-6
CASRTQVGGANVLTF TGTGCCAGCAGAACTCAGGTTGGCGGGGCCAACGTCCTGACTTTC NA TRBV6-5 once TRBJ2-6
CASSLSTAGSENTIYF TGTGCCAGCTCCCTTTCGACGGCCGGGTCCGAGAACACCATATATTTT NA TRBV18 NA TRBJ1-3
CASSTYRGGTEAFF TGTGCCAGTAGTACTTACAGGGGTGGTACTGAAGCTTTCTTT TRBD1 TRBV19 few TRBJ1-1
CASRDRDSSEQFF TGTGCCAGCAGAGACCGGGACTCATCTGAGCAGTTCTTC NA TRBV12-3/TRBV12-4 NA TRBJ2-1